The 16 T cell receptor beta chains presented below share a single source sample, sequenced in a study of T cell responses to AZD1222 COVID-19 vaccine. The protocol was immunoSEQ multiplex PCR, while the TCRdb copy is restricted to in-frame clones and leaves out a portion. The table shows around 120,000 clones, with approximately 80% occurring only once. The source was peripheral blood, collected 28 days after the second AZD1222 dose. The source of these receptors is an adult who received the AZD1222 COVID-19 vaccine.

V and J are TRBV4-1 and TRBJ1-2; perhaps TRBD1 as D (5 bases). This CDR3 is 13 amino acids long. The V and J ends lost 3 bases and 2 bases respectively, with 7 bases between them. Germline-derived CDR1 and CDR2 are MGHRA and YSYEKL. The DNA for the CDR3 is TGCGCCAGCAGCCATGGGGACAACTATGGCTACACCTTC. It specifies CASSHGDNYGYTF.

The chain has TRBV12-2 and TRBJ2-7; the table's D call of TRBD1 was not tested on the DNA. TRBV12-2 is a recognized pseudogene. The CDR3 is 14 residues long. CDR3 sequence: CELVGQGWAYEQYF. CDR3 coding DNA: TGTGAACTAGTGGGACAGGGGTGGGCCTACGAGCAGTACTTC.

The chain employs TRBV2 and TRBJ1-1; possible D gene TRBD1, 5 bases. Trimming took off 4 bases at V and 10 bases at J, with 25 bases between the two ends. Germline loops: CDR1 SNHLY, CDR2 FYNNEI. The CDR3 spans 16 residues. The CDR3 sequence: CASSVEARSGGSGAFF. CDR3 sequence (DNA): TGTGCCAGCAGTGTGGAGGCTCGGTCGGGGGGGTCGGGAGCTTTCTTT.

V gene TRBV5-6 combines with J gene TRBJ2-2; TRBD1 aligns across 8 bases. From germline, CDR1 is SGHDT and CDR2 YYEEEE. The CDR3 totals 16 residues. The ends lost 1 base at V and 3 bases at J; junction bases unmatched: 5. In DNA form, the CDR3 reads TGTGCCAGCAGCTTGTCAGGGACAGGATACACCGGGGAGCTGTTTTTT. It encodes CASSLSGTGYTGELFF.

The rearrangement joins TRBV29-1 to TRBJ2-7; D is perhaps TRBD1 or TRBD2 (5 bases each). Trimming cost V 5 bases and J 9 bases, with 17 bases left between them. This CDR3 is built from 12 residues. Germline V gene data show CDR1 as SQVTM and CDR2 as ANQGSEA. The CDR3 region is CSVRGRDLWQYF. The CDR3 bases are TGCAGCGTTCGTGGACGGGACCTCTGGCAGTACTTC.

This clone came up once. The chain combines TRBV28 with TRBJ1-1; D gene unclear. The V gene's germline CDR1 is MDHEN and CDR2 SYDVKM. The CDR3 is 15 amino acids. The V gene lost 4 bases and the J gene lost 2 bases, with 14 bases spanning the gap. The CDR3 protein is CASSSHGQANTEAFF. The CDR3 bases are TGTGCCAGCAGTTCACACGGTCAGGCCAACACTGAAGCTTTCTTT.

This sequence joins TRBV7-2 and TRBJ2-1; possibly TRBD2 for D (5 bases). Trimming stripped 3 bases from V and 7 bases from J, with 13 bases between. Per the germline V gene, CDR1 is SGHTA and CDR2 is FQGNSA. This CDR3 is built from 14 residues. The CDR3 DNA reads as TGTGCCAGCAGCTTTTTGCGCCCGGGGAATGAGCAGTTCTTC. Its translation: CASSFLRPGNEQFF.

This rearrangement joins TRBV3-1 (or the pseudogene TRBV3-2) to TRBJ2-2; TRBD2 matches 8 bases. The J segment lost 6 bases and the V segment lost 4 bases, leaving 10 bases of the junction unmatched. The CDR3 runs 16 residues. The V gene's germline CDR1 is LGHDT and CDR2 YNNKEL (reference sequence). The chain's CDR3 is CASSLSSVGGAGELFF. DNA for the CDR3: TGTGCCAGCAGCCTCTCATCGGTCGGGGGGGCCGGGGAGCTGTTTTTT.

V usage is TRBV27 and J usage is TRBJ1-2; 11 bases are a match to TRBD1. V shed 4 bases and J 7 bases; nucleotides not matched to a gene: 8. CDR3 length equals 15 residues. Germline CDR1 MNHEY, CDR2 SMNVEV (reference sequence). DNA for the CDR3: TGTGCCAGCAGTTACCTAAGGACAGGGGGCTTTGGCTACACCTTC. Amino acid sequence: CASSYLRTGGFGYTF.

The chain combines TRBV7-8 with TRBJ2-3; TRBD2 agrees at 9 bases. CDR1 and CDR2 from the germline V gene are SGHVS and FQNEAQ. The CDR3 loop spans 15 amino acids. J gave up 4 bases and V 2 bases, and 4 bases lay outside the gene matches. The CDR3 sequence is CASSLRVAGADTQYF. The CDR3 DNA reads as TGTGCCAGCAGCTTACGGGTAGCGGGGGCAGATACGCAGTATTTT.

The V call is TRBV11-2, the J call TRBJ1-5, with D tentatively TRBD1 (6 bases). Germline V gives CDR1 SGHAT, CDR2 FQNNGV. This CDR3 is 17 amino acids long. Trimming took off 4 bases at V and 2 bases at J, with 18 bases between the two ends. CDR3 in DNA: TGTGCCAGCAGCTCAAGAGGAGGGGGTAAGGGCAATCAGCCCCAGCATTTT. This gives the protein CASSSRGGGKGNQPQHF.

V gene TRBV6-5 combines with J gene TRBJ1-2; D call uncertain. Trimming pared 7 bases from V and 4 bases from J, leaving 13 bases between. Germline CDR1 and CDR2: MNHEY and SVGAGI. The CDR3 sequence is 13 residues long. In DNA, the CDR3 is TGTGCCAGCAAATTGACCGCGGGCTATGGCTACACCTTC. It specifies CASKLTAGYGYTF.

The V call is TRBV2, the J call TRBJ2-2; 8 nucleotides match TRBD1. Germline V lookup: CDR1 SNHLY, CDR2 FYNNEI. The CDR3 consists of 14 residues. The J segment lost 3 bases and the V segment lost 4 bases, leaving 1 base of the junction unmatched. CDR3 coding DNA: TGTGCCAGCAGTGGGACAGGGCACACCGGGGAGCTGTTTTTT. Its protein is CASSGTGHTGELFF. The full variable domain, with the rest looked up from reference TRBV2 and TRBJ2-2, is EPEVTQTPSHQVTQMGQEVILRCVPISNHLYFYWYRQILGQKVEFLVSFYNNEISEKSEIFDDQFSVERPDGSNFTLKIRSTKLEDSAMYFCASSGTGHTGELFFGEGSRLTVL.

This chain connects TRBV27 to TRBJ1-2; D not resolved. The V end lost 3 bases, the J end lost 0 bases, and 8 bases lay between the germline ends. The CDR3 extends over 14 amino acids. Germline V gene lookup returns CDR1 MNHEY and CDR2 SMNVEV (reference sequence). As DNA, the CDR3 is TGTGCCAGCAGTTTCCACCCCACTAACTATGGCTACACCTTC. Protein sequence: CASSFHPTNYGYTF.

This clone has only one observation. The rearrangement links TRBV27 to TRBJ1-4; D may be TRBD1 (5 bases). Germline V gives CDR1 MNHEY, CDR2 SMNVEV (reference sequence). The CDR3 runs 16 residues. V was clipped by 4 bases and J by 0 bases, with 12 bases between them. The CDR3 region is CASSSLRAATNEKLFF. For the CDR3, the DNA is TGTGCCAGCAGTTCCCTCAGGGCTGCAACTAATGAAAAACTGTTTTTT.

The rearrangement uses TRBV18 and TRBJ2-7, with 9 bases identical to TRBD1. The CDR3 consists of 14 residues. From germline, CDR1 is KGHSH and CDR2 LQKENI. The ends lost 3 bases at V and 3 bases at J; junction bases unmatched: 3. The CDR3 nucleotides are TGTGCCAGCTCACCCGGGACAGGGCTCTACGAGCAGTACTTC. It codes for CASSPGTGLYEQYF.